These 13 T cell receptor beta chains were all obtained from the same sample, sequenced in a study of blood T cell repertoires in COVID-19. The method was immunoSEQ multiplex PCR; TCRdb's version includes in-frame clones alone and lacks a portion of them. In the table there are about 160,000 clones, around four fifths of which are singletons. Sequences were obtained from peripheral blood. The source of these receptors is a human donor in a cohort sampled during active COVID-19.

The chain couples TRBV5-8 to TRBJ1-5; a possible D gene is TRBD1 (5 bases). Trimming removed 1 base from V and 4 bases from J, with 12 bases in between. CDR1 and CDR2 from the germline V gene are SGHTS and YDEGEE. The CDR3 is 15 amino acids. CDR3 coding DNA: TGTGCCAGCAGCTTGTACGGGGGAATAAATCAGCCCCAGCATTTT. Its translation: CASSLYGGINQPQHF.

The chain links TRBV6-5 to TRBJ1-5; perhaps TRBD1 as D (6 bases). From germline, CDR1 is MNHEY and CDR2 SVGAGI. V was trimmed by 6 bases and J by 3 bases, leaving 9 bases between them. CDR3 length: 13 amino acids. The CDR3 region is CASRQGSNQPQHF. The CDR3 nucleotides read TGTGCCAGCAGGCAGGGGTCCAATCAGCCCCAGCATTTT.

This chain links TRBV30 with TRBJ1-5; D is unclear. The germline V gene has CDR1 GTSNPN and CDR2 SVGIG (reference sequence). This CDR3 is 14 amino acids long. V was cut by 1 base and J by 1 base, with 8 bases left in between. CDR3: CAWSGAGSNQPQHF. CDR3 DNA: TGTGCCTGGAGTGGGGCGGGAAGCAATCAGCCCCAGCATTTT.

The chain carries TRBV29-1 and TRBJ2-2; D is possibly TRBD1 (6 bases). The germline V gene has CDR1 SQVTM and CDR2 ANQGSEA. Trimming removed 6 bases at V and 8 bases at J, with 10 bases between. The CDR3 loop spans 11 amino acids. CDR3 nucleotides: TGCAGCGTCTCAGGGGATGGGGAGCTGTTTTTT. Translated, it gives CSVSGDGELFF.

The chain joins TRBV4-3 to TRBJ2-5; TRBD2 matches 11 bases. The CDR3 totals 16 residues. With 1 base clipped from V and 5 bases from J, the junction kept 6 bases outside the gene matches. From germline, CDR1 is LGHNA and CDR2 YSLEER. CDR3 amino acids: CASSQVSSGGLETQYF. Here the CDR3 DNA reads TGCGCCAGCAGCCAAGTTTCTAGCGGGGGGTTGGAGACCCAGTACTTC.

The rearrangement joins TRBV9 to TRBJ1-4, with 7 bases aligning to TRBD1. The V and J ends lost 4 bases and 8 bases, in that order; junction bases with no gene match: 8. The CDR3 length is 14 residues. Germline CDR1 reads SGDLS; CDR2 reads YYNGEE. CDR3 sequence (DNA): TGTGCCAGCAGCCCTAGACAGGGAGGCGAAAAACTGTTTTTT. The encoded protein is CASSPRQGGEKLFF. The variable domain in full, completed from reference TRBV9 and TRBJ1-4, reads DSGVTQTPKHLITATGQRVTLRCSPRSGDLSVYWYQQSLDQGLQFLIQYYNGEERAKGNILERFSAQQFPDLHSELNLSSLELGDSALYFCASSPRQGGEKLFFGSGTQLSVL.

This clone appeared a single time. The V gene is TRBV19, the J gene TRBJ2-1; 8 bases align to TRBD2. This CDR3 has 15 residues. The trim removed 4 bases at V and 1 base at J, leaving 3 bases unmatched. The germline CDR1 and CDR2 sequences are LNHDA and SQIVND (reference sequence). In nucleotides, the CDR3 is TGTGCCAGTAGTAGTAGCGGGGCTTCCTACAATGAGCAGTTCTTC. Amino acids: CASSSSGASYNEQFF.

Only a few counts were recorded for this clone. The chain recombines TRBV7-2 with TRBJ1-2; no reliable D call. The CDR3 has 14 amino acids. V lost 0 bases, J lost 2 bases, and 7 bases lay in between. In germline, CDR1 is SGHTA, CDR2 FQGNSA. CDR3 nucleotides: TGTGCCAGCAGCTTAGCGCCACGGAACTATGGCTACACCTTC. Its protein is CASSLAPRNYGYTF.

The V gene is TRBV7-9, the J gene TRBJ2-2; 7 nucleotides align to TRBD2. V trimming: 2 bases; J trimming: 4 bases; junction bases outside the gene matches: 7. From germline, CDR1 is SEHNR and CDR2 FQNEAQ (reference sequence). The length of the CDR3 is 16 residues. This CDR3 is CASSLQTSLVTGELFF. CDR3 DNA sequence: TGTGCCAGCAGCTTACAGACTAGCCTGGTCACCGGGGAGCTGTTTTTT. Variable domain in full (rest from reference TRBV7-9 and TRBJ2-2): DTGVSQNPRHKITKRGQNVTFRCDPISEHNRLYWYRQTLGQGPEFLTYFQNEAQLEKSRLLSDRFSAERPKGSFSTLEIQRTEQGDSAMYLCASSLQTSLVTGELFFGEGSRLTVL.

J is TRBJ1-2 and V is TRBV6-2 or TRBV6-3; 7 bases are shared with TRBD1. The ends lost 5 bases at V and 4 bases at J; junction bases unmatched: 10. From germline, CDR1 is MNHEY and CDR2 SVGEGT. This CDR3 contains 15 residues. The CDR3 DNA reads as TGTGCCAGCAGTGGAGGGGGCATCTCGGGCTATGGCTACACCTTC. It specifies CASSGGGISGYGYTF.

The rearrangement links TRBV9 to TRBJ2-3; a possible D gene is TRBD2 (5 bases). Trimming left V 3 bases short and J 2 bases short, with 13 bases between. The CDR3 has 15 residues. The germline CDR1 and CDR2 sequences are SGDLS and YYNGEE. The CDR3 spells CASSARVQITDTQYF. CDR3 nucleotide sequence: TGTGCCAGCAGCGCGAGGGTCCAAATCACAGATACGCAGTATTTT.

The chain combines TRBV27 with TRBJ1-5; 7 bases line up with TRBD1. After removal of 4 bases from V and 2 bases from J, the junction contained 8 bases not matched to a gene. CDR1 and CDR2 from the germline V gene are MNHEY and SMNVEV (reference sequence). The CDR3 is 16 amino acids. CDR3 loop: CASSSDRVLGNQPQHF. CDR3 nucleotides: TGTGCCAGCAGTTCCGACAGGGTGCTGGGCAATCAGCCCCAGCATTTT.

The chain has TRBV6-2 or TRBV6-3 and TRBJ2-7; 10 positions match TRBD1. The CDR3 consists of 14 residues. In germline, CDR1 is MNHEY, CDR2 SVGEGT. The trim removed 6 bases at V and 2 bases at J, leaving 4 bases unmatched. In DNA, the CDR3 is TGTGCCAGCAGCAGGACAGGGGGGCCCTACGAGCAGTACTTC. Translation: CASSRTGGPYEQYF.